A selection of T cell receptor beta chains follows, all from one sample in a study of shared clonotypes between healthy human individuals. The method was immunoSEQ multiplex PCR; TCRdb's version includes in-frame clones alone and lacks a portion of them. This sample has about 2.1 million clones, with 93% found just once. Sequencing was done on a sample of naive CD8+ T cells from PBMCs. These receptors all come from a man aged 18 to 29 in good health. Some clones in this sample may be carry-over from other donors' samples. Each CDR3 is given with its conserved first and last residue. The D gene is left open where the match is weak. Only some rows state a clone size, as once, few, many or a class for expanded clones.

j_gene	v_gene	abundance	len	d_gene	CDR3nt	CDR3aa
TRBJ1-3	TRBV18	NA	18	NA	TGTGCCAGCTCACCTACGGTTCGGAGCCTCCCCGAGAGAAACACCATATATTTT	CASSPTVRSLPERNTIYF
TRBJ2-2	TRBV19	NA	15	NA	TGTGCAACTAGACGGTGGGGGAGCAGCACCGGGGAGCTGTTTTTT	CATRRWGSSTGELFF
TRBJ1-3	TRBV6-6	NA	16	NA	TGTGCCAGCAGTTACTTTGACACGAACTCTGGAAACACCATATATTTT	CASSYFDTNSGNTIYF
TRBJ2-7	TRBV5-1	once	14	NA	TGCGCCGCACCGTTGATTGGACGAGACTACGAGCAGTACTTC	CAAPLIGRDYEQYF
TRBJ1-2	TRBV7-9	NA	16	TRBD1	TGTGCCAGCAGCTTAGCTCAAGCACCAGGGGGCAATGGCTACACCTTC	CASSLAQAPGGNGYTF
TRBJ2-3	TRBV10-3	NA	19	TRBD2	TGTGCCACCCAGAGGGTAGCGGGACTAAACCCCCTCGCCGGAGATACGCAGTATTTT	CATQRVAGLNPLAGDTQYF
TRBJ1-2	TRBV21-1	NA	14	NA	TGTGCCAGCAGCACGCCGACAGGGGAGGACGGCTACACCTTC	CASSTPTGEDGYTF
TRBJ2-2	TRBV7-6	NA	16	NA	TGTGCCAGCAGCTTAACCGGGACTCCGAACACCGGGGAGCTGTTTTTT	CASSLTGTPNTGELFF
TRBJ2-7	TRBV4-3	once	15	TRBD2	TGCGCCAGCAGCCAAGATGGTCCGGGAGGCTACGAGCAGTACTTC	CASSQDGPGGYEQYF
TRBJ2-7	TRBV9	once	15	TRBD2	TGTGCCAGCAGCGTTAGCGGGAGTACAACCTACGAGCAGTACTTC	CASSVSGSTTYEQYF
TRBJ1-2	TRBV27	NA	13	NA	TGTGCCAGCAGTGACAGGAAAGGCTATGGCTACACCTTC	CASSDRKGYGYTF
TRBJ2-5	TRBV27	NA	13	NA	TGTGCCAGCATCGGGCGGGACCAAGAGACCCAGTACTTC	CASIGRDQETQYF
TRBJ2-7	TRBV27	NA	15	TRBD2	TGTGCCAGCAGTTTAGGGAGGGGCCCCAGTTACGAGCAGTACTTC	CASSLGRGPSYEQYF
TRBJ2-7	TRBV9	NA	14	NA	TGTGCCAGCAGCCCCGGGACTGGCTCCTACGAGCAGTACTTC	CASSPGTGSYEQYF
TRBJ2-7	TRBV10-3	NA	16	TRBD1	TGTGCCATCGGAAATAGAGAGGGACAGGGGATATACGAGCAGTACTTC	CAIGNREGQGIYEQYF
TRBJ1-5	TRBV6-1	NA	16	NA	TGTGCCAGCAGTGAATCGGCGGGGCCTAGCAATCAGCCCCAGCATTTT	CASSESAGPSNQPQHF
TRBJ2-5	TRBV10-2	once	16	TRBD1	TGCGCCAGCAGTGGGCCCGGGACAGGGGGTAAAGAGACCCAGTACTTC	CASSGPGTGGKETQYF